A single sample gave rise to the 14 T cell receptor beta chains below, sequenced in a study of shared clonotypes between healthy human individuals. The table came from immunoSEQ multiplex PCR; TCRdb's copy has only in-frame clones and leaves some out. This table holds 450,000 to 600,000 clones, 79% found once. The sample consisted of PBMCs. These receptors all come from a woman in her forties in good health. Some clones in this sample may be carry-over from other donors' samples.

As concerns this clone: The sample holds other DNA sequences that translate to the same CDR3. The chain uses TRBV2 and TRBJ2-3; D not certain. CDR3 length: 12 residues. Per germline, CDR1 SNHLY and CDR2 FYNNEI. Trimming cost V 2 bases and J 6 bases, with 6 bases left between them. In DNA, the CDR3 is TGTGCCAGCAGTGAAAGGGCGGATACGCAGTATTTT. Protein sequence: CASSERADTQYF. Based on the CDR3 plus reference TRBV2 and TRBJ2-3, the full variable domain is EPEVTQTPSHQVTQMGQEVILRCVPISNHLYFYWYRQILGQKVEFLVSFYNNEISEKSEIFDDQFSVERPDGSNFTLKIRSTKLEDSAMYFCASSERADTQYFGPGTRLTVL.

The gene calls are TRBV4-1 and TRBJ2-5; D may be TRBD2 (5 bases). Between the trimmed V and J ends, which lost 4 bases and 5 bases, there was a span of 20 bases. CDR3 size: 16 residues. CDR1 is MGHRA, CDR2 YSYEKL, per germline. The CDR3 DNA is TGCGCCAGCAGCCCCCGAACGGGATCTGGGTGGGAGACCCAGTACTTC. This codes for CASSPRTGSGWETQYF.

The chain combines TRBV7-9 with TRBJ2-1, with TRBD2 matching 11 bases. The CDR3 is made up of 17 amino acids. J was trimmed by 4 bases and V by 3 bases; bases with no gene match: 8. CDR1 SEHNR and CDR2 FQNEAQ come from the germline V gene (reference sequence). CDR3 nucleotide sequence: TGTGCCAGCAGCTTGCCAACTAGCGGGAGTCGGTACAATGAGCAGTTCTTC. Translated, it gives CASSLPTSGSRYNEQFF. The entire variable domain, with the rest obtained from reference TRBV7-9 and TRBJ2-1, is as follows: DTGVSQNPRHKITKRGQNVTFRCDPISEHNRLYWYRQTLGQGPEFLTYFQNEAQLEKSRLLSDRFSAERPKGSFSTLEIQRTEQGDSAMYLCASSLPTSGSRYNEQFFGPGTRLTVL.

This clone has a handful of counts. The sample contains more than one DNA sequence encoding this CDR3. The CDR3 region is CASSEGNTGELFF. As DNA, the CDR3 is TGTGCCAGCAGTGAAGGGAACACCGGGGAGCTGTTTTTT. This chain uses TRBV6-4 with TRBJ2-2; D remains unclear. CDR1 is MRHNA, CDR2 SNTAGT, per germline. This CDR3 contains 13 residues. V gave up 3 bases and J gave up 1 base, with 3 bases separating them.

Details on this clone: The junction and the germline gene differ at one end; a read error may be behind it. The V call is TRBV7-6, the J call TRBJ2-7, with D possibly TRBD2 on 6 matching bases. Germline V CDR1 and CDR2: SGHVS, FNYEAQ. The CDR3 extends over 13 amino acids. For the CDR3, the DNA is TGTGCCAGCAGCTTAGGTAGTGGGACTCCGAGTAACTTC. It is translated as CASSLGSGTPSNF.

The chain employs TRBV2 and TRBJ1-5, with D uncertain. Germline CDR1 is SNHLY and CDR2 is FYNNEI. Trimming took 4 bases from V and 0 from J, leaving 10 bases between them. CDR3 length equals 15 residues. The CDR3 loop is CASSVTALSNQPQHF. CDR3 nucleotide sequence: TGTGCCAGCAGTGTTACGGCCCTTAGCAATCAGCCCCAGCATTTT.

The genes are TRBV7-2 and TRBJ2-7; 11 positions agree with TRBD2. This CDR3 is built from 15 residues. V gave up 4 bases and J gave up 6 bases; unmatched junction bases: 8. The germline V gene encodes CDR1 SGHTA and CDR2 FQGNSA. DNA for the CDR3: TGTGCCAGCAGCTGGTTAGCGGGAGGGCAGTCCGAGCAGTACTTC. Translating gives CASSWLAGGQSEQYF.

The chain recombines TRBV28 with TRBJ1-5; no definite D call. Per germline, CDR1 MDHEN and CDR2 SYDVKM. Trimming shortened V by 2 bases and J by 6 bases, and 17 bases separated the two germline ends. The CDR3 contains 16 residues. DNA for the CDR3: TGTGCCAGCAGTTTACTGTTTTTTTCGGGAACTCAGCCCCAGCATTTT. Residues: CASSLLFFSGTQPQHF. Complete variable domain (other parts from reference TRBV28 and TRBJ1-5): DVKVTQSSRYLVKRTGEKVFLECVQDMDHENMFWYRQDPGLGLRLIYFSYDVKMKEKGDIPEGYSVSREKKERFSLILESASTNQTSMYLCASSLLFFSGTQPQHFGDGTRLSIL.

The chain carries TRBV2 and TRBJ1-2; 8 bases align to TRBD1. This CDR3 has 14 residues. CDR1 and CDR2 from the germline V gene are SNHLY and FYNNEI. The V gene end was trimmed by 9 bases and the J gene end by 3 bases; junction bases not matched to a gene: 9. CDR3 in amino acids: CARNWQGADYGYTF. The CDR3 DNA reads as TGTGCCAGAAATTGGCAGGGGGCCGACTATGGCTACACCTTC. The variable domain in full, completed from reference TRBV2 and TRBJ1-2, reads EPEVTQTPSHQVTQMGQEVILRCVPISNHLYFYWYRQILGQKVEFLVSFYNNEISEKSEIFDDQFSVERPDGSNFTLKIRSTKLEDSAMYFCARNWQGADYGYTFGSGTRLTVV.

The rearrangement uses TRBV2 and TRBJ2-5; 7 nucleotides line up with TRBD1. CDR3 size: 13 residues. CDR1 SNHLY and CDR2 FYNNEI come from the germline V gene. V lost 8 bases to trimming and J lost 2 bases; unmatched junction nucleotides: 5. Here the CDR3 reads CASEGTAQETQYF. In DNA, the CDR3 is TGTGCCAGCGAAGGGACAGCTCAAGAGACCCAGTACTTC.

The V call is TRBV7-9, the J call TRBJ2-5, with TRBD2 matching 12 bases. The CDR3 has 18 amino acids. V lost 5 bases and J lost 1; bases outside the gene matches: 11. Germline V gives CDR1 SEHNR, CDR2 FQNEAQ (reference sequence). The CDR3 here is CASSGSLAGGALQETQYF. DNA for the CDR3: TGTGCCAGCAGCGGATCCCTAGCGGGGGGGGCCCTCCAAGAGACCCAGTACTTC.

The chain uses TRBV11-2 and TRBJ2-7; 14 positions agree with TRBD2. This CDR3 has 17 residues. V trimming: 2 bases; J trimming: 4 bases; junction bases outside the gene matches: 7. In germline, CDR1 is SGHAT, CDR2 FQNNGV. This chain's CDR3 is CASSLRLAGGPAYEQYF. For the CDR3, the DNA is TGTGCCAGCAGCTTAAGACTAGCGGGAGGGCCGGCGTACGAGCAGTACTTC.

The genes are TRBV4-2 and TRBJ2-3; tentatively, D is TRBD2 (6 bases). The CDR3 runs to 16 residues. V gave up 0 bases and J gave up 4 bases, with 14 bases separating them. CDR1 and CDR2 from the germline V gene are LGHNA and YNFKEQ. The CDR3 here is CASSQDSSRGSDTQYF. In nucleotides, the CDR3 is TGTGCCAGCAGCCAAGATTCGAGCCGGGGGTCAGATACGCAGTATTTT.

The chain couples TRBV6-1 to TRBJ2-1; D possibly corresponds to TRBD1 (6 bases). The CDR3 is 17 residues long. V was cut by 1 base and J by 2 bases, with 15 bases left in between. Looked up from germline, CDR1 is MNHNS and CDR2 is SASEGT. The CDR3 sequence is CASSEVVGAPTYNEQFF. In nucleotides, the CDR3 is TGTGCCAGCAGTGAAGTGGTGGGGGCTCCAACCTACAATGAGCAGTTCTTC.